This TCR beta chain was captured by sequencing in a study of OX40 agonist ivuxolimab in advanced cancers. On the study more broadly: Of the patients, three showed partial responses, one with hepatocellular carcinoma and two with cutaneous melanoma. Study outcomes and limitations: Some nonresponders also had low normalized T-cell clonal expansion. Expanded peripheral T cells had an undetermined antigen specificity.

A word on this clone: Its antigen is not identified.

Only in-frame clones appear in the TCRdb table, and some are missing; sequencing was by immunoSEQ multiplex PCR. Of 55,000 to 70,000 clones listed, about 82% are singletons. The CDR3 extends over 13 amino acids. Germline-derived CDR1 and CDR2 are MDHEN and SYDVKM. With 2 bases removed from V and 4 bases from J, the gap between germline ends came to 8 bases. Blood sampling was done at baseline, cycle 4 day 1, and cycle 7 day 1. Sequenced material: CD4+ or CD8+ T cells sorted from blood, taken in a trial of the OX40 agonist ivuxolimab. The receptor comes from an adult with an advanced solid tumor such as melanoma, head and neck, liver or kidney cancer. The V gene is TRBV28, the J gene TRBJ1-2, with D possibly TRBD1 on 5 matching bases. The CDR3 spells CASSLEGLYGYTF. The CDR3, as DNA: TGTGCCAGCAGTTTAGAGGGGCTCTATGGCTACACCTTC.